This T cell receptor beta chain originates from a study of T and B cells in COVID-19 patients. Looking at the study overall: Blood was sampled from COVID-19 patients who were either actively infected or recovered.

This clonotype was seen repeatedly, ten times or more. TRB was amplified from about 250-500 ng of blood genomic DNA. In germline, CDR1 is MNHEY, CDR2 SVGAGI. CDR3 length: 14 residues. Trimming left V 0 bases short and J 6 bases short, with 12 bases between. Multiplex PCR with BIOMED2 TRB-A/B primer pools amplified TRB rearrangements. A single record per CDR3 protein comes from TCRdb applying MiXCR to the multiplex PCR reads. The table has 20,000 to 30,000 distinct CDR3 sequences, approximately 32% seen once. The sample taken for sequencing was blood. This TCR came from a human donor who had recovered from COVID-19. This chain links TRBV6-5 with TRBJ2-7; a weak D match, TRBD2 (5 bases). CDR3: CASSYSRGLGEQYF. The DNA for the CDR3 is TGTGCCAGCAGTTACTCTAGAGGGTTGGGCGAGCAGTACTTC.